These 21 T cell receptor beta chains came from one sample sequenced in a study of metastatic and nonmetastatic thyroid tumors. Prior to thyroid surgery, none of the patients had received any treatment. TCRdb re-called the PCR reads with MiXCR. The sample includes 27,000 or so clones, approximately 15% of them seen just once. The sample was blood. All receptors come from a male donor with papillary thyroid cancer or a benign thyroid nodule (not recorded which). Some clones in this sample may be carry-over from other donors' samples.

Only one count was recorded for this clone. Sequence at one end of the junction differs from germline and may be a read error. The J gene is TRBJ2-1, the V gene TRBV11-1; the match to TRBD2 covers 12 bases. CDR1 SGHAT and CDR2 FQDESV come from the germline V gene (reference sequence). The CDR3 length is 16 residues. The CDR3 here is CASSWTSGTPYNDQFF. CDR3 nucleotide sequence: TGTGCCAGCAGCTGGACTAGCGGGACCCCCTACAATGATCAGTTCTTC.

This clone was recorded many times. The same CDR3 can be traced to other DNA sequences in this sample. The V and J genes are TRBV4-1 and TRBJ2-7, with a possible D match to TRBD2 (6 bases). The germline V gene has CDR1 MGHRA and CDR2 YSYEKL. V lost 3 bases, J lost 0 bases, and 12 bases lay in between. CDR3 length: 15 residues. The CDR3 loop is CASSHPGTSSYEQYF. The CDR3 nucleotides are TGCGCCAGCAGCCACCCCGGGACTTCCTCCTACGAGCAGTACTTC.

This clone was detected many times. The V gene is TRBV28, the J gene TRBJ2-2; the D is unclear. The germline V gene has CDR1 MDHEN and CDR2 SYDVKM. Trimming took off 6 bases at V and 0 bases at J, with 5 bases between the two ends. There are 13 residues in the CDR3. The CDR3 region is CASSTTNTGELFF. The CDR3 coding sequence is TGTGCCAGCAGCACTACGAACACCGGGGAGCTGTTTTTT.

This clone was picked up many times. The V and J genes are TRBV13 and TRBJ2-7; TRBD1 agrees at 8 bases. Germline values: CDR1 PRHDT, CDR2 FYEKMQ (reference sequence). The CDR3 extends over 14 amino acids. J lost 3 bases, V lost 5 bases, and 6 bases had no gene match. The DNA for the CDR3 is TGTGCCAGCAGCCCACGGGACAGGAGCTACGAGCAGTACTTC. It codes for CASSPRDRSYEQYF.

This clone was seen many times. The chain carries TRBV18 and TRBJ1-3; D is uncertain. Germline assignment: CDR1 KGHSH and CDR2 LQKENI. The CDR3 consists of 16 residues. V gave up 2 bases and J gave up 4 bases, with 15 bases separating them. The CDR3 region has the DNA TGTGCCAGCTCACCAGGGCATTCAGGCGCGGGAAACACCATATATTTT. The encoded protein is CASSPGHSGAGNTIYF.

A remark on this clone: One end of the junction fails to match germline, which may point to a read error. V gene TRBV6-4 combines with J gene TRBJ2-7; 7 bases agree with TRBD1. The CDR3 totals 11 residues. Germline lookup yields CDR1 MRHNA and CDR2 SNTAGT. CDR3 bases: TGTGCCACGGGACAGTCCTACGAGCAGCACTTC. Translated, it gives CATGQSYEQHF.

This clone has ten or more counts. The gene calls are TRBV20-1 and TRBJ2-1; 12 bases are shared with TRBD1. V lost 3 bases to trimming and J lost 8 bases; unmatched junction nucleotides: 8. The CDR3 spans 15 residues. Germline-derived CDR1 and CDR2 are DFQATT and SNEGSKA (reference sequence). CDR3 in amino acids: CSARAWDRGRDEQFF. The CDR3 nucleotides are TGCAGTGCTAGGGCGTGGGACAGGGGGCGGGATGAGCAGTTCTTC.

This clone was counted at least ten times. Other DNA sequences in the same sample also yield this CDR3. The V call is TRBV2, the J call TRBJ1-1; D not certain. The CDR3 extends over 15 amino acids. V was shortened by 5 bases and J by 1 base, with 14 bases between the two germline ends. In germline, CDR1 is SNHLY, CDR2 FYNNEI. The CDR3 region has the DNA TGTGCCAGCAGTCCCCGCATGGCAGCGAACACTGAAGCTTTCTTT. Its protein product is CASSPRMAANTEAFF.

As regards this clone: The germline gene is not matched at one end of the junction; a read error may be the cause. CDR3 bases: TGTGCCATCAGTTTCGTCCACGAAGCTTTCTTT. As protein: CAISFVHEAFF. The genes are TRBV12-3 or TRBV12-4 and TRBJ1-1; D unclear. This CDR3 has 11 amino acids.

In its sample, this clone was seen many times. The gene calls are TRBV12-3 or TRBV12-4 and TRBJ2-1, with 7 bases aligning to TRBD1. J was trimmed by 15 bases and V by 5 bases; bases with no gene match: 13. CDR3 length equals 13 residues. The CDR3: CASSTPDRLSLFF. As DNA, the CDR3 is TGTGCCAGCAGTACCCCGGACAGGTTAAGTCTGTTCTTC.

CDR3 sequence (DNA): TGTGCCAGCATCCATTACCGAGAGACCCAGTACTTC. Translation: CASIHYRETQYF. The gene calls are TRBV3-1 and TRBJ2-5, with D uncertain. The CDR3 is 12 residues long. CDR1 and CDR2 (germline): LGHDT, YNNKEL (reference sequence). Trimming took off 7 bases at V and 4 bases at J, with 10 bases between the two ends.

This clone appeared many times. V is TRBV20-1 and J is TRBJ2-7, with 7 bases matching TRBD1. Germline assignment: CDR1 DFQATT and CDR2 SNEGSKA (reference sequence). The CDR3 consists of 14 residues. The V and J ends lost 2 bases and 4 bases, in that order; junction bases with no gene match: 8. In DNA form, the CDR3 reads TGCAGTGCTAGAATACCGGGACAGAATTACGAGCAGTACTTC. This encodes CSARIPGQNYEQYF.

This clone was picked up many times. CDR3: CASSDGQGGGQYF. CDR3 bases: TGTGCCAGCAGCGACGGACAGGGGGGTGGGCAGTACTTC. The chain employs TRBV9 and TRBJ2-7; 10 nucleotides match TRBD1. This CDR3 is built from 13 residues. The V gene end was trimmed by 3 bases and the J gene end by 9 bases; junction bases not matched to a gene: 6. Germline V gene data show CDR1 as SGDLS and CDR2 as YYNGEE.

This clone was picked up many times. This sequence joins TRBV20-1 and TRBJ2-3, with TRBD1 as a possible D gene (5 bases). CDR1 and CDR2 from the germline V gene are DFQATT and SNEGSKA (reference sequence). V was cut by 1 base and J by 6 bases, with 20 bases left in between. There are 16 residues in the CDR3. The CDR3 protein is CSARGPQETTPDTQYF. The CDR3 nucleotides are TGCAGTGCTAGAGGCCCACAGGAGACCACACCGGATACGCAGTATTTT.

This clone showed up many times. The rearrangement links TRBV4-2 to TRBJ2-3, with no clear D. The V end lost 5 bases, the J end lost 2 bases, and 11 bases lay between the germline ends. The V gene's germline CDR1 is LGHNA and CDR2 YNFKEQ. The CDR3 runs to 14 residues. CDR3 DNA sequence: TGTGCCAGCAGCTTACGGACGGACACAGATACGCAGTATTTT. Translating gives CASSLRTDTDTQYF.

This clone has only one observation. CDR3: CASSLDRTAAYEQYF. CDR3 nucleotides: TGCGCCAGCAGCTTGGATAGGACGGCTGCCTACGAGCAGTACTTC. J is TRBJ2-7 and V is TRBV5-1; D unresolved. V lost 0 bases and J 2 bases, leaving 12 bases between the germline ends. The CDR3 spans 15 residues. CDR1 SGHRS and CDR2 YFSETQ come from the germline V gene.

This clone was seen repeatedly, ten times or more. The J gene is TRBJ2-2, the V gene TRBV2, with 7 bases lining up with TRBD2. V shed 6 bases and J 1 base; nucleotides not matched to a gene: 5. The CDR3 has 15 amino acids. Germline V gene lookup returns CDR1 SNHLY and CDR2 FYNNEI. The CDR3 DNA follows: TGTGCCAGCAGCCCTGGGAGGGGGAACACCGGGGAGCTGTTTTTT. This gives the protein CASSPGRGNTGELFF.

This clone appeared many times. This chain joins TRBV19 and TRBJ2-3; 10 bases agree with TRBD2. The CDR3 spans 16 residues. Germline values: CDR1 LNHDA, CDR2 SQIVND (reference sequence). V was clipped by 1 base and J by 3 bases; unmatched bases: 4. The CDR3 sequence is CASSIGSGRGTDTQYF. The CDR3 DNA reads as TGTGCCAGTAGTATAGGAAGCGGGAGGGGGACAGATACGCAGTATTTT. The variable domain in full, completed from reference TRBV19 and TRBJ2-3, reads DGGITQSPKYLFRKEGQNVTLSCEQNLNHDAMYWYRQDPGQGLRLIYYSQIVNDFQKGDIAEGYSVSREKKESFPLTVTSAQKNPTAFYLCASSIGSGRGTDTQYFGPGTRLTVL.

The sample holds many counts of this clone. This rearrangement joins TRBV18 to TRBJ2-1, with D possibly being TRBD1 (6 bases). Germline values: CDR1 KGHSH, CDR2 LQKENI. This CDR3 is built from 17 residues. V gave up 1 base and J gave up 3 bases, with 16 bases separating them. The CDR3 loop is CASSPQVQGMSYNEQFF. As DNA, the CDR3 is TGTGCCAGCTCACCACAGGTTCAGGGGATGAGCTACAATGAGCAGTTCTTC.

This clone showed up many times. The CDR3 sequence is CASSIGNGYQETQYF. CDR3 DNA sequence: TGTGCCAGTAGTATCGGAAACGGGTACCAAGAGACCCAGTACTTC. This chain joins TRBV19 and TRBJ2-5, with D hard to call. Germline assignment: CDR1 LNHDA and CDR2 SQIVND (reference sequence). V shed 3 bases and J shed 0 bases, with 11 bases lying between them. The CDR3 is made up of 15 amino acids. The whole variable domain, filled in from reference TRBV19 and TRBJ2-5, reads DGGITQSPKYLFRKEGQNVTLSCEQNLNHDAMYWYRQDPGQGLRLIYYSQIVNDFQKGDIAEGYSVSREKKESFPLTVTSAQKNPTAFYLCASSIGNGYQETQYFGPGTRLLVL.

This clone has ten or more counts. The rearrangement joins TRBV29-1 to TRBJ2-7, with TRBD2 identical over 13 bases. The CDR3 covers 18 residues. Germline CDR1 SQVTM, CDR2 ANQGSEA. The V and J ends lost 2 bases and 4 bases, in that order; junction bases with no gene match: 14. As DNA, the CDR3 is TGCAGCGTTGAAAACAGGACTAGCGGGAGTCTTGGGTCGTACGAGCAGTACTTC. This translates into CSVENRTSGSLGSYEQYF.